The rows below give T cell receptor beta chains drawn from one sample of a study of memory CD4+ T cells and cytomegalovirus serostatus. Repertoires were generated with immunoSEQ multiplex PCR, while TCRdb's copy carries only in-frame clones and drops some. This table holds 50,000 to 65,000 clones, roughly 77% found once. Source material: memory CD4+ T cells from blood. Source of these receptors: an adult in good health and CMV-seropositive. CDR3s include the opening cysteine and the closing phenylalanine or tryptophan. D genes are given only for firm matches. A row's size may be missing; if present it is once, few, many or a size class.

clone_size j_call v_call d_call cdr3_nt cdr3_aa
. TRBJ2-1 TRBV7-6 . TGTGCCAGCAGCTTGTCAGGCGGGGACAATGAGCAGTTCTTC CASSLSGGDNEQFF
. TRBJ1-5 TRBV28 . TGTGCCAGCAGTTCCATCCGACACCACGATCAGCCCCAGCATTTT CASSSIRHHDQPQHF
few TRBJ2-5 TRBV29-1 . TGCAGCGTTGGGGAAGAGACCCAGTACTTC CSVGEETQYF
. TRBJ1-1 TRBV7-8 . TGTGCCAGCAGCTTAGATCCAGGGACGCGAACTGAAGCTTTCTTT CASSLDPGTRTEAFF
few TRBJ1-4 TRBV30 . TGTGCCTGGAGTGTCCCCGGGGAGAGTGAAAAACTGTTTTTT CAWSVPGESEKLFF
. TRBJ2-3 TRBV5-1 TRBD1 TGCGCCAGCAGCACAGGACAGGGGGCAGATACGCAGTATTTT CASSTGQGADTQYF
few TRBJ2-5 TRBV19 TRBD1 TGTGCCAGTAGCGGGACAGGGGTAGAGACCCAGTACTTC CASSGTGVETQYF
. TRBJ2-3 TRBV9 . TGTGCCAGCAGCGGGGGGGCGCAGGATACGCAGTATTTT CASSGGAQDTQYF
. TRBJ2-2 TRBV6-6 TRBD1 TGTGCCAACTCTAAGGGGCAGGGGGCCGGGGAGCTGTTTTTT CANSKGQGAGELFF
. TRBJ2-1 TRBV5-6 TRBD2 TGTGCCAGCAGCAAAAGCGGGAGGGCTAGCGCCTACAATGAGCAGTTCTTC CASSKSGRASAYNEQFF
. TRBJ2-1 TRBV6-6 TRBD1 TGTGCCAGCAGCCCGGGACAGGGCCGCCAAAATGAGCAGTTCTTC CASSPGQGRQNEQFF
. TRBJ1-2 TRBV5-6 TRBD1 TGTGCCAGCAGCCCGCCGGGACAGGGGTATGTCTACACCTTC CASSPPGQGYVYTF
. TRBJ1-4 TRBV5-1 . TGCGCCAGCACTACCACCTCAACTAATGAAAAACTGTTTTTT CASTTTSTNEKLFF
. TRBJ2-7 TRBV21-1 . TGTGCCAGCAGCAACTACTCCGAACACCTGACGGCGCAATACTACGAGCAGTACTTC CASSNYSEHLTAQYYEQYF
. TRBJ2-5 TRBV7-6 . TGTGCCAGCAGCTTATCAGCAGGAGCCCAAGAGACCCAGTACTTC CASSLSAGAQETQYF
. TRBJ2-5 TRBV28 . TGTGCCAGCAGTTTTGGAGGGGGGGAGACCCAGTACTTC CASSFGGGETQYF
. TRBJ2-7 TRBV11-2 . TGTGCCAGCAGCTTAGCGGACTCACCACCTACCTACGAGCAGTACTTC CASSLADSPPTYEQYF
. TRBJ2-2 TRBV25-1 . TGTGCCAGCAAGAAAACCGGGACTGCGAACACCGGGGAGCTGTTTTTT CASKKTGTANTGELFF
. TRBJ2-1 TRBV30 TRBD2 TGTGCCTGGAGTGTACTTGGGAGACTAGCGGTCTACAATGAGCAGTTCTTC CAWSVLGRLAVYNEQFF
. TRBJ1-5 TRBV12-5 . TGTGCTAGTGGTTTGGGTGGACTGGAACAGCCCCAGCATTTT CASGLGGLEQPQHF
. TRBJ1-2 TRBV6-1 TRBD1 TGTGCCAGCAGTGAAGGGACAGGGGGCTTCCCCTACTATGGCTACACCTTC CASSEGTGGFPYYGYTF
few TRBJ1-1 TRBV2 . TGTGCCAGCAGTGACTGGGGCAACATGAACACTGAAGCTTTCTTT CASSDWGNMNTEAFF